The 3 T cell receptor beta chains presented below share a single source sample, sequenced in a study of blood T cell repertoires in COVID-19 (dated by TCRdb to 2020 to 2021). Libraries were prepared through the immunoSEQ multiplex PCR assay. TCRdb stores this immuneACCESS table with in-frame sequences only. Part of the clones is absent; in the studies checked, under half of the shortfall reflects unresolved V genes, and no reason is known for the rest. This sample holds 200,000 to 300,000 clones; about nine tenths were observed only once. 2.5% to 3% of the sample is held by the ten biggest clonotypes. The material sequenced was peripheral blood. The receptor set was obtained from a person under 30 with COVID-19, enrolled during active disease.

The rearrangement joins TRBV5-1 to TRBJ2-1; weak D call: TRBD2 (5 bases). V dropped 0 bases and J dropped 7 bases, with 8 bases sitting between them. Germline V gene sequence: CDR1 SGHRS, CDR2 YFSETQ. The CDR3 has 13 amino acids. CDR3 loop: CASSLVWENEQFF. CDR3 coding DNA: TGCGCCAGCAGCTTGGTTTGGGAGAATGAGCAGTTCTTC.

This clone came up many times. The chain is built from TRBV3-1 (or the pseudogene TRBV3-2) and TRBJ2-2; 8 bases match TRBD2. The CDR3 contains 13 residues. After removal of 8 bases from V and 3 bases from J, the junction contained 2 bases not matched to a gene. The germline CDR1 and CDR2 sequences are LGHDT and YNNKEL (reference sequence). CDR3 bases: TGTGCCAGCGAGCGGGAGTACACCGGGGAGCTGTTTTTT. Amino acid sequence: CASEREYTGELFF.

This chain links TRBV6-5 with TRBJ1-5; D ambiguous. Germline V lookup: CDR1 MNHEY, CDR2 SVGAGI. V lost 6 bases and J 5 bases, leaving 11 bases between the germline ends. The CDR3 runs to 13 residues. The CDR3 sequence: CASSLGEYQPQHF. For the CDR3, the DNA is TGTGCCAGCAGCCTAGGAGAGTATCAGCCCCAGCATTTT.